This TCR beta chain is drawn from a study of cytomegalovirus exposure and HLA in healthy donors. Across the study: Unique TCRs numbering approximately 80 million, obtained from HLA-typed donors, made up an early data release.

Vbeta (60) and Jbeta (13) primers were used in the PCR. Clones were sequenced by immunoSEQ multiplex PCR, and TCRdb holds only the in-frame ones, with some missing. The profile shows approximately 200,000 clones, about 79% of them singletons. Trimming stripped 4 bases from V and 3 bases from J, with 12 bases between. Germline V lookup: CDR1 LNHNV, CDR2 YYDKDF (reference sequence). The CDR3 length is 14 residues. This receptor was identified in a boy under 10 years old in good health and CMV-seronegative. Sample: PBMCs. The rearrangement joins TRBV15 to TRBJ1-1; D possibly corresponds to TRBD1 (5 bases). CDR3 region: CATSIPGVDTEAFF. The CDR3 DNA reads TGTGCCACCAGCATCCCGGGGGTAGACACTGAAGCTTTCTTT.